This T cell receptor beta chain was obtained from a study of T cell changes during pregnancy in multiple sclerosis. The protocol was immunoSEQ multiplex PCR, while the TCRdb copy is restricted to in-frame clones and leaves out a portion. This table has around 30,000 clones, 75% to 95% appearing once. V lost 5 bases and J 9 bases, leaving 20 bases between the germline ends. Germline V gene data show CDR1 as SGHVS and CDR2 as FNYEAQ. The CDR3 totals 15 residues. This chain uses TRBV7-6 with TRBJ2-1, with D possibly being TRBD2 (6 bases). The material sequenced was CD8+ T cells from peripheral blood mononuclear cells, taken in the second trimester of pregnancy. The TCR sequence derives from a female donor with multiple sclerosis, enrolled in a pregnancy study. CDR3: CASSPSHGTSGEQFF. CDR3 nucleotides: TGTGCCAGCAGCCCATCCCATGGGACTTCTGGTGAGCAGTTCTTC.